The 9 T cell receptor beta chains in this list originate from one sample, sequenced in a study of T cells in localized non-small cell lung cancer. Assay: immunoSEQ multiplex PCR; the TCRdb copy retains only in-frame clones and omits some. The data contain about 77,000 clones, more than 75% of them seen just once; the ten biggest clones take up around a fifth. Sample: peripheral blood, taken before any cancer treatment. These TCRs come from a woman between 40 and 69 years old with stage I squamous cell lung carcinoma.

V gene TRBV5-4 combines with J gene TRBJ2-5; a possible D gene is TRBD2 (6 bases). The CDR3 is 14 amino acids. V lost 0 bases and J 5 bases, leaving 11 bases between the germline ends. From germline, CDR1 is SGHNT and CDR2 YYREEE (reference sequence). This chain's CDR3 is CASSLGGRSETQYF. The CDR3 DNA follows: TGTGCCAGCAGCTTGGGTGGGAGGTCCGAGACCCAGTACTTC.

This chain links TRBV28 with TRBJ2-7, with a tentative D call TRBD2 (7 bases). The CDR3 consists of 14 residues. Trimming took off 2 bases at V and 0 bases at J, with 8 bases between the two ends. In germline, CDR1 is MDHEN, CDR2 SYDVKM. The DNA of the CDR3 is TGTGCCAGCAGTTTAGCGGGGGCCTCCTACGAGCAGTACTTC. This encodes CASSLAGASYEQYF.

This clone was seen once. This rearrangement joins TRBV6-5 to TRBJ1-2, with 8 bases identical to TRBD1. This CDR3 is built from 13 residues. The V segment lost 5 bases and the J segment 3 bases; nucleotides outside the gene matches: 2. Germline CDR1 MNHEY, CDR2 SVGAGI. The CDR3 loop is CASSVQGDYGYTF. As DNA, the CDR3 is TGTGCCAGCAGTGTACAGGGGGACTATGGCTACACCTTC.

The J gene is TRBJ2-5, the V gene TRBV5-8; 11 bases are shared with TRBD2. CDR1 and CDR2 from the germline V gene are SGHTS and YDEGEE. The CDR3 length is 15 residues. With 4 bases clipped from V and 3 bases from J, the junction kept 5 bases outside the gene matches. The CDR3 is CASSAGTSGEETQYF. The CDR3 bases are TGTGCCAGCAGCGCCGGGACTAGCGGAGAAGAGACCCAGTACTTC.

V is TRBV5-8 and J is TRBJ2-5; no firm D call. The CDR3 runs 10 residues. V gave up 5 bases and J gave up 4 bases, with 3 bases separating them. The germline gives CDR1 SGHTS, CDR2 YDEGEE. The DNA for the CDR3 is TGTGCCAGCAGGCTAGAGACCCAGTACTTC. Residues: CASRLETQYF.

The chain recombines TRBV6-5 with TRBJ1-1; D gene ambiguous. CDR3 length equals 13 residues. Germline lookup yields CDR1 MNHEY and CDR2 SVGAGI. V was trimmed by 6 bases and J by 1 base, leaving 9 bases between them. CDR3 protein: CASRPSENTEAFF. CDR3 DNA sequence: TGTGCCAGCAGGCCGTCGGAGAACACTGAAGCTTTCTTT.

J is TRBJ2-3 and V is TRBV27, with 8 bases matching TRBD2. Germline lookup yields CDR1 MNHEY and CDR2 SMNVEV (reference sequence). J was trimmed by 3 bases and V by 2 bases; bases with no gene match: 4. The CDR3 loop spans 15 amino acids. CDR3 sequence reads: CASSLIGLATDTQYF. In DNA, the CDR3 is TGTGCCAGCAGTTTAATCGGACTAGCAACAGATACGCAGTATTTT.

This chain uses TRBV11-1 with TRBJ2-7; D unresolved. V lost 4 bases to trimming and J lost 2 bases, with 6 bases between them. This CDR3 is 12 amino acids long. CDR1 SGHAT and CDR2 FQDESV come from the germline V gene (reference sequence). CDR3 DNA sequence: TGTGCCAGCAGCTCCCGCACCTACGAGCAGTACTTC. Translated: CASSSRTYEQYF.

A few counts support this clone. The CDR3 loop reads CASSPMEGQYNSPLHF. CDR3 DNA sequence: TGTGCCAGCAGCCCCATGGAGGGACAGTATAATTCACCCCTCCACTTT. The V gene is TRBV7-8, the J gene TRBJ1-6; 7 bases fit TRBD1. Per germline, CDR1 SGHVS and CDR2 FQNEAQ. V lost 5 bases to trimming and J lost 4 bases; unmatched junction nucleotides: 8. The CDR3 is 16 residues long.